This note documents a single T cell receptor (beta chain) sequence. The target antigen is unknown. The data were taken from a study of beta chain features in type 1 diabetes. Notes on the study in general: Still unanswered here is whether HLA type influences TCRB rearrangement. High TCR expression in some cells could lead to their over-representation in cDNA sequencing.

This CDR3 comprises 14 residues. Germline CDR1 reads SGDLS; CDR2 reads YYNGEE. Trimming removed 0 bases from V and 0 bases from J, with 7 bases in between. Sorting with CD45RO/CCR7/CD25/CD127/CD95/CD27 yielded naive, central memory, regulatory and stem-like memory CD4+ cells. Every sorted population was more than 95% pure. Of the isolated RNA, all was reverse transcribed, and so the sequenced material was expressed TCRB transcripts. Sequencing used immunoSEQ multiplex PCR; TCRdb keeps in-frame clones, though not all of them. The sample lists 200,000 to 300,000 clones, 25% to 35% seen once, with 4% in the top ten.

The sequence came from a man under 40 in good health. Sequencing was performed on central memory CD4+ T cells from blood. This chain uses TRBV9 with TRBJ2-7; D unclear. The CDR3 sequence: CASSVGSVSYEQYF. In nucleotides, the CDR3 is TGTGCCAGCAGCGTAGGATCAGTCTCCTACGAGCAGTACTTC. The variable domain in full, completed from reference TRBV9 and TRBJ2-7, reads DSGVTQTPKHLITATGQRVTLRCSPRSGDLSVYWYQQSLDQGLQFLIQYYNGEERAKGNILERFSAQQFPDLHSELNLSSLELGDSALYFCASSVGSVSYEQYFGPGTRLTVT.